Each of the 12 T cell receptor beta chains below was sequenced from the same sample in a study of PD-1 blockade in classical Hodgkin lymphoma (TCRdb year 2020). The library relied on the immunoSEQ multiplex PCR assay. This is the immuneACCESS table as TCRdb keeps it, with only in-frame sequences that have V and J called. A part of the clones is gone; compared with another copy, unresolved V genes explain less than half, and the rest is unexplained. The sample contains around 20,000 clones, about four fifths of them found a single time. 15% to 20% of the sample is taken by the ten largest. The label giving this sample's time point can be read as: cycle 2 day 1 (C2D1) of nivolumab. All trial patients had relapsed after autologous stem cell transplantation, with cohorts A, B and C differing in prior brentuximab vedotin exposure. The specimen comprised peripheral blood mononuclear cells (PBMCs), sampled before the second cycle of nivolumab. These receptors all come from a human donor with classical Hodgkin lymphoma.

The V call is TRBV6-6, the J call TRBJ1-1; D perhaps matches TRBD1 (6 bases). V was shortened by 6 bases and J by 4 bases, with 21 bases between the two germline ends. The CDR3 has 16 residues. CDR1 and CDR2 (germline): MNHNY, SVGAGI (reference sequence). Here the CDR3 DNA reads TGTGCCAGCAGCCGAACAGACAGGCCCGGAGGCACTGAAGCTTTCTTT. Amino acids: CASSRTDRPGGTEAFF.

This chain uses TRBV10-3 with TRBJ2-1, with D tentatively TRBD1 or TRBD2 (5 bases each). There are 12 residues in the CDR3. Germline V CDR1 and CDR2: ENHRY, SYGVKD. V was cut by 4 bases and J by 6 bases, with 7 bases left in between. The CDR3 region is CAISGGSNEQFF. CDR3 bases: TGTGCCATCAGTGGGGGGAGCAATGAGCAGTTCTTC.

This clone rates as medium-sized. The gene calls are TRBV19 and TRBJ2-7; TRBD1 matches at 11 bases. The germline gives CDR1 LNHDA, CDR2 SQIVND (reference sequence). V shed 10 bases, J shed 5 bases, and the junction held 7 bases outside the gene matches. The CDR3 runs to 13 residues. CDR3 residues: CATPGQGEDEQYF. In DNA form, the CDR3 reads TGTGCCACCCCGGGACAGGGGGAAGACGAGCAGTACTTC.

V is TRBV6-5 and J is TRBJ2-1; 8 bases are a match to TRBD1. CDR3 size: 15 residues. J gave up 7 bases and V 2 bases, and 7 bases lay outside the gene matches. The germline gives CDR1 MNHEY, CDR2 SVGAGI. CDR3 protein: CASSYRRTGWNEQFF. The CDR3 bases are TGTGCCAGCAGTTACCGAAGGACAGGGTGGAATGAGCAGTTCTTC.

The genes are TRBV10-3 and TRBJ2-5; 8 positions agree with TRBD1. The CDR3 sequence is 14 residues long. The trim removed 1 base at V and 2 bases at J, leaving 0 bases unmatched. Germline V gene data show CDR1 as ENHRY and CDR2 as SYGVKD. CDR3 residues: CAISEWTGQETQYF. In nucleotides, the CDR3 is TGTGCCATCAGTGAGTGGACAGGGCAAGAGACCCAGTACTTC.

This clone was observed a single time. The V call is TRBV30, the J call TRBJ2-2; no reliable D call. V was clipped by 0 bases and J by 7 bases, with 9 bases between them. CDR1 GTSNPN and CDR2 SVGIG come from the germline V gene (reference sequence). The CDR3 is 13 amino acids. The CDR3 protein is CAWSVRSGGELFF. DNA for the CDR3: TGTGCCTGGAGTGTAAGGTCGGGCGGGGAGCTGTTTTTT. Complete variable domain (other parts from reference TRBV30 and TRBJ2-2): SQTIHQWPATLVQPVGSPLSLECTVEGTSNPNLYWYRQAAGRGLQLLFYSVGIGQISSEVPQNLSASRPQDRQFILSSKKLLLSDSGFYLCAWSVRSGGELFFGEGSRLTVL.

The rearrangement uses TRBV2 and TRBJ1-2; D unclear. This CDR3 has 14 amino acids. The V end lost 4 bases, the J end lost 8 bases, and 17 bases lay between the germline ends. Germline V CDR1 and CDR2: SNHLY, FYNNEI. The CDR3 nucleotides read TGTGCCAGCAGTGTATCCGCGGTCAGTCCAGGCTACACCTTC. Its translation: CASSVSAVSPGYTF.

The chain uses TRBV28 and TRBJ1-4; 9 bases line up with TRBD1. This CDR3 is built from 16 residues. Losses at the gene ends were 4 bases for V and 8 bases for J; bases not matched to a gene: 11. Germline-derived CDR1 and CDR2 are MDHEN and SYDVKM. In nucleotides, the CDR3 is TGTGCCAGCAGTTCCAACAGGGGGCTGGATGAGGAAAAACTGTTTTTT. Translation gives CASSSNRGLDEEKLFF.

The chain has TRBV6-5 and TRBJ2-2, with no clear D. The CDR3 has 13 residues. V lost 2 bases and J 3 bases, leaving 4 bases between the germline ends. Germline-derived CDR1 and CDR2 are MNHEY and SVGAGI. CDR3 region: CASSYRYTGELFF. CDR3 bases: TGTGCCAGCAGTTACAGATACACCGGGGAGCTGTTTTTT.

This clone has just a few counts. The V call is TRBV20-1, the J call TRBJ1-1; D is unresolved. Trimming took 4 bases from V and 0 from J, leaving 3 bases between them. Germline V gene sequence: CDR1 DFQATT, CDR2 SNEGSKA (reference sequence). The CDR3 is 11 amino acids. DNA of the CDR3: TGCAGTGCTATGTTGAACACTGAAGCTTTCTTT. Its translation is CSAMLNTEAFF.

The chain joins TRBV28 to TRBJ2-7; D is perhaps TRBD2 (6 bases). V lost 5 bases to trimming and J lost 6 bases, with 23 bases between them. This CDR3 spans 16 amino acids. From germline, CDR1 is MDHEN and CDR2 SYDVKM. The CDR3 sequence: CASSPSGGRIVREQYF. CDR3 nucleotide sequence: TGTGCCAGCAGTCCTTCCGGGGGAAGGATAGTACGCGAGCAGTACTTC. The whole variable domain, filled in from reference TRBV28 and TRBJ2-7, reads DVKVTQSSRYLVKRTGEKVFLECVQDMDHENMFWYRQDPGLGLRLIYFSYDVKMKEKGDIPEGYSVSREKKERFSLILESASTNQTSMYLCASSPSGGRIVREQYFGPGTRLTVT.

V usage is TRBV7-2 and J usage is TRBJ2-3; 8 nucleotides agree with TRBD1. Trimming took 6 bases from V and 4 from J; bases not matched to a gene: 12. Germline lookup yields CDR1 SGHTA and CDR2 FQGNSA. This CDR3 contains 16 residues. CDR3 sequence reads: CASSHTRQGLADTQYF. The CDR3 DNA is TGTGCCAGCAGTCACACGAGACAGGGGTTGGCAGATACGCAGTATTTT.